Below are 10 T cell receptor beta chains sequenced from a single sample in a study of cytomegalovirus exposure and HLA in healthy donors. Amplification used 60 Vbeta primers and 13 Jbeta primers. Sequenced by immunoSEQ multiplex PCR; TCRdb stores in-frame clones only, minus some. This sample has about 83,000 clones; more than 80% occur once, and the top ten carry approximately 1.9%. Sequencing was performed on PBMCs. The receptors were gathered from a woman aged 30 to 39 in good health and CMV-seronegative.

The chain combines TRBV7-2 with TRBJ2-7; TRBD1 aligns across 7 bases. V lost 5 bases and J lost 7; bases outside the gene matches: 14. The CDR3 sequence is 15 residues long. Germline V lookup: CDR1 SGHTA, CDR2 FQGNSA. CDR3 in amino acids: CASSPNPGQYHEQYF. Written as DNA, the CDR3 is TGTGCCAGCAGCCCTAATCCGGGACAGTATCATGAGCAGTACTTC.

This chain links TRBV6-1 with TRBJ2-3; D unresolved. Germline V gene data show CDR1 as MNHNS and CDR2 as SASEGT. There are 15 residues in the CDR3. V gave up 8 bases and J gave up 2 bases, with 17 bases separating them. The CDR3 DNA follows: TGTGCCAGCTCGGTCTATCCTACCCTCACAGATACGCAGTATTTT. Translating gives CASSVYPTLTDTQYF.

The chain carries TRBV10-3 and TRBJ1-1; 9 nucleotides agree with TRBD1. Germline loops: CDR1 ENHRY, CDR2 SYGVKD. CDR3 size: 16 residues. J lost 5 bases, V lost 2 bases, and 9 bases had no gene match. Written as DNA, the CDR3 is TGTGCCATCAGTGAGGACGGGGGGACAGGGAAGACTGAAGCTTTCTTT. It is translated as CAISEDGGTGKTEAFF.

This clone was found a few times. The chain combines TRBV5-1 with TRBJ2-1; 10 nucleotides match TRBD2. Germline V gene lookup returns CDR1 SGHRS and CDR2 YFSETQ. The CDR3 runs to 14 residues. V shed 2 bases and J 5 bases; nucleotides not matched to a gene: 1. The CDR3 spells CASSFLAGDNEQFF. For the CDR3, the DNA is TGCGCCAGCAGCTTCCTAGCGGGGGACAATGAGCAGTTCTTC.

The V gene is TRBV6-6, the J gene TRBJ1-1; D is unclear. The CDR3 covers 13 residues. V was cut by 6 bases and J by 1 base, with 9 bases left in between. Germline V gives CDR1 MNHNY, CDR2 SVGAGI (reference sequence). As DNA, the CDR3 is TGTGCCAGCAGAGTCCCAGGGAACACTGAAGCTTTCTTT. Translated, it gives CASRVPGNTEAFF.

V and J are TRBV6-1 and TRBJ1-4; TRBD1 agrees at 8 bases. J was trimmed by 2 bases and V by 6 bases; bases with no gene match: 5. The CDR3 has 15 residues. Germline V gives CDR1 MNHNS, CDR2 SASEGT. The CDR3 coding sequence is TGTGCCAGCAGAGGCCGACAGGGGACTAATGAAAAACTGTTTTTT. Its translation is CASRGRQGTNEKLFF.

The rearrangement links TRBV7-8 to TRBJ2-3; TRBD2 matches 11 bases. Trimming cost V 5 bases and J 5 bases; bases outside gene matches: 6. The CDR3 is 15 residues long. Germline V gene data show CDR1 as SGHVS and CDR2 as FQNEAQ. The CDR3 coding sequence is TGTGCCAGCAGCGTTAGCGGGAGGGCCGGAGATACGCAGTATTTT. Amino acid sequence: CASSVSGRAGDTQYF.

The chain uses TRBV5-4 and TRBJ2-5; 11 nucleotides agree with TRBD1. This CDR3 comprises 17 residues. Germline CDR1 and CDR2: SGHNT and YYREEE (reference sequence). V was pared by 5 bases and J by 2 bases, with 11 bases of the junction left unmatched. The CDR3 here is CASRISLDRGQQETQYF. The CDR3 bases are TGTGCCAGCAGGATCAGCCTGGACAGGGGGCAACAAGAGACCCAGTACTTC.

The CDR3 here is CASSLRGLAGTSYNEQFF. The DNA of the CDR3 is TGTGCCAGCAGCCTCAGAGGACTAGCGGGAACCTCCTACAATGAGCAGTTCTTC. The J gene is TRBJ2-1, the V gene TRBV9, with 12 bases fitting TRBD2. The CDR3 runs to 18 residues. With 4 bases clipped from V and 0 bases from J, the junction kept 8 bases outside the gene matches. Germline CDR1 is SGDLS and CDR2 is YYNGEE.

CDR3 nucleotides: TGTGCCAGCAGGTTGGCAGCTAACTATGGCTACACCTTC. This codes for CASRLAANYGYTF. The J gene is TRBJ1-2, the V gene TRBV27; D remains unclear. Germline V gene sequence: CDR1 MNHEY, CDR2 SMNVEV (reference sequence). The CDR3 loop spans 13 amino acids. V dropped 6 bases and J dropped 0 bases, with 8 bases sitting between them.